The clone carrying this T cell receptor (beta chain) has a single count. The germline V gene encodes CDR1 SGHTA and CDR2 FQGTGA. The CDR3 extends over 17 amino acids. V was trimmed by 1 base and J by 3 bases, leaving 13 bases between them. A quantity of about 0.45 to 1 ug RNA underwent reverse transcription using random hexamers. Each CDR3 protein gets one entry after TCRdb re-called the immunoSEQ multiplex PCR reads with MiXCR. The table shows some 94,000 distinct CDR3 sequences, with 85% to 95% occurring only once. CD8+ and CD4+ T cells were negatively isolated; TEMRA cells were FACS-enriched. The sample originates from a study of CD8 T cells in Susac syndrome. On the study more broadly: Blood was drawn from patients with Susac syndrome. At that point, they were therapy-naive, on corticosteroids, or on intravenous immunoglobulin alone.

This receptor was identified in a human donor with Susac syndrome. The material sequenced was CD4+ T cells from PBMCs. This chain joins TRBV7-3 and TRBJ2-6; no clear D. CDR3 region: CASSLRPGMSGANVLTF. The CDR3 DNA follows: TGTGCCAGCAGCTTAAGACCTGGTATGAGTGGGGCCAACGTCCTGACTTTC.